These 31 T cell receptor beta chains share one sample of origin, sequenced in a study of graft-versus-host responses after intestinal transplantation. Sequenced by immunoSEQ multiplex PCR; TCRdb stores in-frame clones only, minus some. The data hold about 4,600 clones, with about a quarter observed a single time. Source: alloreactive CD4+ T cells from a mixed lymphocyte reaction culture, taken before intestinal transplant. Sample subset: CFSE-low proliferating T cells sorted from roughly six-day pre-transplant mixed lymphocyte reaction (GvH or HvG direction). These receptors were taken from a human patient who received an intestinal transplant.

V usage is TRBV19 and J usage is TRBJ1-4, with D tentatively TRBD1 (5 bases). Germline CDR1 LNHDA, CDR2 SQIVND (reference sequence). The CDR3 is 16 residues long. V lost 3 bases, J lost 2 bases, and 13 bases lay in between. For the CDR3, the DNA is TGTGCCAGTAGTATCCTGCAGGGAGCCACTAATGAAAAACTGTTTTTT. Amino acids: CASSILQGATNEKLFF.

By share, this clone counts as medium-sized. The rearrangement links TRBV5-8 to TRBJ2-3, with TRBD2 matching over 8 bases. The V gene end was trimmed by 3 bases and the J gene end by 1 base; junction bases not matched to a gene: 10. The CDR3 is made up of 17 amino acids. The germline CDR1 and CDR2 sequences are SGHTS and YDEGEE. The CDR3 sequence is CASSSALPGGGTDTQYF. CDR3 DNA: TGTGCCAGCAGCTCCGCCCTGCCGGGGGGGGGCACAGATACGCAGTATTTT.

Within the sample, this clone is medium-sized. The sample contains more than one DNA sequence encoding this CDR3. The J gene is TRBJ2-3, the V gene TRBV9; 8 bases match TRBD2. This CDR3 spans 13 amino acids. In germline, CDR1 is SGDLS, CDR2 YYNGEE. The junction had 2 bases not matched to a gene; V was cut back by 5 bases and J by 3 bases. CDR3 DNA sequence: TGTGCCAGCAGGGCTAGCGGGACAGATACGCAGTATTTT. This translates into CASRASGTDTQYF.

This clone was picked up a small number of times. The gene calls are TRBV7-9 and TRBJ2-3; D is perhaps TRBD1 (6 bases). V gave up 3 bases and J gave up 1 base, with 14 bases separating them. The germline gives CDR1 SEHNR, CDR2 FQNEAQ (reference sequence). The CDR3 covers 16 residues. The DNA for the CDR3 is TGTGCCAGCAGCTTGGATTCAGGGGTCCGCACAGATACGCAGTATTTT. Translating gives CASSLDSGVRTDTQYF.

The chain couples TRBV6-5 to TRBJ2-7; TRBD2 aligns across 8 bases. The CDR3 has 12 residues. The J segment lost 3 bases and the V segment lost 10 bases, leaving 5 bases of the junction unmatched. Germline V gene lookup returns CDR1 MNHEY and CDR2 SVGAGI. For the CDR3, the DNA is TGTGCCACTAGTAGCGGGAACTACGAGCAGTACTTC. This encodes CATSSGNYEQYF.

This clone was detected only a few times. This chain connects TRBV2 to TRBJ1-2, with D tentatively TRBD1 (5 bases). This CDR3 has 16 residues. In germline, CDR1 is SNHLY, CDR2 FYNNEI. Deletions cut 2 bases from V and 2 bases from J, with 15 bases between. As DNA, the CDR3 is TGTGCCAGCAGTGAAAGGTGGGGGGGGTTAAACTATGGCTACACCTTC. This translates into CASSERWGGLNYGYTF.

J is TRBJ1-2 and V is TRBV18; 7 bases fit TRBD1. V trimming: 1 base; J trimming: 2 bases; junction bases outside the gene matches: 4. Germline CDR1 is KGHSH and CDR2 is LQKENI. The length of the CDR3 is 15 residues. CDR3: CASSPLRGYNYGYTF. The CDR3 DNA reads TGTGCCAGCTCACCACTCAGGGGGTACAACTATGGCTACACCTTC.

The chain combines TRBV6-1 with TRBJ2-4, with 12 bases aligning to TRBD2. The CDR3 totals 16 residues. V shed 0 bases and J 14 bases; nucleotides not matched to a gene: 11. Germline values: CDR1 MNHNS, CDR2 SASEGT. CDR3 protein: CASSEARLAGVVMEYF. The CDR3 region has the DNA TGTGCCAGCAGTGAAGCGAGACTAGCGGGAGTGGTTATGGAGTACTTC.

This chain uses TRBV19 with TRBJ2-3; no clear D. The CDR3 is 12 residues long. The V gene lost 5 bases and the J gene lost 5 bases, with 8 bases spanning the gap. CDR1 and CDR2 from the germline V gene are LNHDA and SQIVND (reference sequence). In DNA, the CDR3 is TGTGCCAGTAGTCCGTCTAGAGATACGCAGTATTTT. It specifies CASSPSRDTQYF.

This clone was found a few times. This chain connects TRBV20-1 to TRBJ2-7, with D unclear. The CDR3 contains 11 residues. The germline gives CDR1 DFQATT, CDR2 SNEGSKA (reference sequence). V shed 3 bases and J shed 4 bases, with 7 bases lying between them. CDR3 DNA sequence: TGCAGTGCTAGCCGCGGTTACGAGCAGTACTTC. Translated: CSASRGYEQYF.

This clone is labeled medium-sized. The same CDR3 can be traced to other DNA sequences in this sample. The chain links TRBV29-1 to TRBJ1-2; the D gene is possibly TRBD1 (5 bases). Deletions cut 1 base from V and 1 base from J, with 16 bases between. The CDR3 extends over 16 amino acids. Germline V gives CDR1 SQVTM, CDR2 ANQGSEA. CDR3 in DNA: TGCAGCGTTGAAGGGGTCCCCGGGACGGTTAACTATGGCTACACCTTC. This gives the protein CSVEGVPGTVNYGYTF.

About this clone itself: A read error may account for a junction end that differs from germline. The sample holds other DNA sequences that translate to the same CDR3. The V and J genes are TRBV2 and TRBJ2-3; D is perhaps TRBD1 (5 bases). Germline CDR1 and CDR2: SNHLY and FYNNEI. This CDR3 spans 15 amino acids. The CDR3 nucleotides are TGCGCCAGCAGATCCCAGGGTTTTAGCATAGATACGCAGTATTTT. It translates to CASRSQGFSIDTQYF. The full variable domain, its missing parts supplied by reference TRBV2 and TRBJ2-3, is EPEVTQTPSHQVTQMGQEVILRCVPISNHLYFYWYRQILGQKVEFLVSFYNNEISEKSEIFDDQFSVERPDGSNFTLKIRSTKLEDSAMYFCASRSQGFSIDTQYFGPGTRLTVL.

The rearrangement joins TRBV7-2 to TRBJ2-7; TRBD2 is a possible D gene (5 bases). This CDR3 is 12 amino acids long. With 3 bases removed from V and 9 bases from J, the gap between germline ends came to 12 bases. Germline assignment: CDR1 SGHTA and CDR2 FQGNSA. CDR3 nucleotides: TGTGCCAGCAGCTTCAAATTGGGAGCGCAGTACTTC. Translated, it gives CASSFKLGAQYF.

V usage is TRBV7-7 and J usage is TRBJ2-3; D gene uncertain. The CDR3 runs to 12 residues. The V gene lost 1 base and the J gene lost 6 bases, with 5 bases spanning the gap. The germline CDR1 and CDR2 sequences are SSHAT and FNYEAQ (reference sequence). The CDR3 sequence: CASSLGVDTQYF. CDR3 nucleotide sequence: TGTGCCAGCAGCTTAGGGGTGGATACGCAGTATTTT.

This clone turned up a few times. A much larger clone is a single base away; this may be a read error. The gene calls are TRBV11-2 and TRBJ2-5; 9 bases agree with TRBD1. CDR3 length: 15 amino acids. Germline CDR1 is SGHAT and CDR2 is FQNNGV. The CDR3: CDSSLTRTGAETQYF. CDR3 in DNA: TGTGACAGCAGCTTAACCCGGACAGGGGCCGAGACCCAGTACTTC. Based on the CDR3 plus reference TRBV11-2 and TRBJ2-5, the full variable domain is EAGVAQSPRYKIIEKRQSVAFWCNPISGHATLYWYQQILGQGPKLLIQFQNNGVVDDSQLPKDRFSAERLKGVDSTLKIQPAKLEDSAVYLCDSSLTRTGAETQYFGPGTRLLVL.

The V gene is TRBV5-4, the J gene TRBJ2-7; D not resolved. Per germline, CDR1 SGHNT and CDR2 YYREEE (reference sequence). The V gene lost 0 bases and the J gene lost 2 bases, with 9 bases spanning the gap. CDR3 size: 14 residues. The CDR3: CASSLAMGTYEQYF. CDR3 sequence (DNA): TGTGCCAGCAGCTTGGCCATGGGGACCTACGAGCAGTACTTC.

This clone was observed a handful of times. A read error may be the cause here, since a much bigger clone is one base away. This chain joins TRBV30 and TRBJ2-3, with 7 bases that match TRBD2. Losses at the gene ends were 4 bases for V and 1 base for J; bases not matched to a gene: 20. Germline assignment: CDR1 GTSNPN and CDR2 SVGIG (reference sequence). CDR3 length equals 19 residues. The CDR3 region has the DNA TGTGCCTGGATAGCCAAGTCATGGCGGGAGAATTCCCGCACAGATACGCAGTATTTT. Protein sequence: CAWIAKSWRENSRTDTQYF.

A word on this clone: One base away lies a much larger clone, so this may be a sequencing read error. This chain's CDR3 is CASREGGGRAGTGELFF. CDR3 nucleotides: TGTGCCAGCCGTGAAGGGGGGGGCAGGGCGGGTACCGGGGAGCTGTTTTTT. The chain recombines TRBV6-1 with TRBJ2-2; D may be TRBD2 (7 bases). The germline V gene has CDR1 MNHNS and CDR2 SASEGT. The CDR3 has 17 residues.

Concerning this clone: A much more abundant neighbour one base away suggests this may be a read error. Other DNA sequences in the same sample also yield this CDR3. The chain links TRBV2 to TRBJ1-6, with 7 bases fitting TRBD1. The CDR3 runs to 15 residues. V was clipped by 3 bases and J by 1 base; unmatched bases: 0. Germline V CDR1 and CDR2: SNHLY, FYNNEI. In DNA form, the CDR3 reads TGTGCCAGCAGTGACAGGGGGTCCTATAATTCACCCCTCCACTTT. Translating gives CASSDRGSYNSPLHF.

By sample fraction, this clone is medium-sized (0.01 to 0.1%). The V gene is TRBV15, the J gene TRBJ2-7, with D tentatively TRBD1 or TRBD2 (5 bases each). The CDR3 is made up of 14 amino acids. In germline, CDR1 is LNHNV, CDR2 YYDKDF (reference sequence). V lost 3 bases and J lost 6, with 15 bases in between. The CDR3: CATSRPGPSFEQYF. CDR3 nucleotide sequence: TGTGCCACCAGCAGGCCGGGGCCTTCGTTCGAGCAGTACTTC.

This chain uses TRBV11-2 with TRBJ2-1; the D gene is possibly TRBD2 (6 bases). Germline-derived CDR1 and CDR2 are SGHAT and FQNNGV. The CDR3 totals 17 residues. Trimming removed 2 bases at V and 7 bases at J, with 21 bases between. This chain's CDR3 is CASSLYSGPRIGNEQFF. In DNA, the CDR3 is TGTGCCAGCAGCTTATATAGCGGCCCCCGAATTGGGAATGAGCAGTTCTTC.

This clone was counted only a few times. Being one base from a much bigger clone, this may be a read error. Other DNA sequences in this sample translate to the same CDR3. The rearrangement links TRBV4-1 to TRBJ1-1; D remains ambiguous. The CDR3 spans 12 residues. Germline lookup yields CDR1 MGHRA and CDR2 YSYEKL. V lost 5 bases to trimming and J lost 1 base, with 5 bases between them. In DNA form, the CDR3 reads TGCGCCAGCAGCTGGGGGAACACTGAAGCTTTCTTT. Encoded protein: CASSWGNTEAFF.

On this clone: A read error may explain this, as a much larger clone is one base away. This chain uses TRBV7-2 with TRBJ2-7; tentatively, D is TRBD1 (6 bases). The CDR3 is made up of 14 amino acids. CDR1 SGHTA and CDR2 FQGNSA come from the germline V gene. Trimming left V 5 bases short and J 2 bases short, with 13 bases between. The CDR3 region is CASSVVWGPYEQYF. The CDR3 DNA reads as TGTGCCAGCAGCGTAGTGTGGGGGCCCTACGAGCAGTACTTC. The full variable domain, with the rest looked up from reference TRBV7-2 and TRBJ2-7, is GAGVSQSPSNKVTEKGKDVELRCDPISGHTALYWYRQSLGQGLEFLIYFQGNSAPDKSGLPSDRFSAERTGGSVSTLTIQRTQQEDSAVYLCASSVVWGPYEQYFGPGTRLTVT.

The table lists this clone with many counts. The gene calls are TRBV19 and TRBJ2-7; D may be TRBD1 or TRBD2 (6 bases each). Germline V CDR1 and CDR2: LNHDA, SQIVND (reference sequence). This CDR3 comprises 15 residues. V shed 6 bases and J shed 4 bases, with 19 bases lying between them. CDR3 sequence: CASRKNDPGAYEQYF. In nucleotides, the CDR3 is TGTGCCAGTAGAAAAAACGACCCGGGGGCTTACGAGCAGTACTTC.

There are a few counts of this clone. The rearrangement uses TRBV4-2 and TRBJ2-1; D is ambiguous. The CDR3 has 15 amino acids. Germline values: CDR1 LGHNA, CDR2 YNFKEQ. V lost 0 bases to trimming and J lost 1 base, with 7 bases between them. The CDR3 loop reads CASSQEVGSYNEQFF. CDR3 DNA: TGTGCCAGCAGCCAAGAAGTCGGATCCTACAATGAGCAGTTCTTC.

J is TRBJ2-3 and V is TRBV6-4; 15 nucleotides align to TRBD2. The CDR3 is 17 residues long. V dropped 6 bases and J dropped 0; count of bases not matched to a gene: 4. Germline values: CDR1 MRHNA, CDR2 SNTAGT. DNA of the CDR3: TGTGCCAGCAGGGGACTAGCGGGAGGATACAGCACAGATACGCAGTATTTT. It translates to CASRGLAGGYSTDTQYF.

Of note for this clone: The junction and the germline gene differ at one end; a read error may be behind it. The chain has TRBV9 and TRBJ2-3; 7 bases align to TRBD2. Per germline, CDR1 SGDLS and CDR2 YYNGEE. The CDR3 runs 13 residues. CDR3: CASSGGSRDTQYF. The CDR3 DNA reads TGTGCCAGCAGCGGCGGGAGCAGAGATACGCAGTATTTT.

The chain recombines TRBV7-3 with TRBJ2-5; 7 bases agree with TRBD2. The CDR3 spans 15 residues. Germline V gene data show CDR1 as SGHTA and CDR2 as FQGTGA. Trimming took 5 bases from V and 2 from J; bases not matched to a gene: 8. The CDR3 nucleotides are TGTGCCAGCAGCGGGGGGGGAGCGTTTCAAGAGACCCAGTACTTC. It is translated as CASSGGGAFQETQYF.

The sample holds a few counts of this clone. The CDR3 loop reads CASSLRAGANTGELFF. For the CDR3, the DNA is TGTGCCAGCAGCCTGCGGGCGGGAGCGAACACCGGGGAGCTGTTTTTT. The genes are TRBV7-3 and TRBJ2-2; 7 nucleotides agree with TRBD2. The germline gives CDR1 SGHTA, CDR2 FQGTGA. The CDR3 is 16 residues long. V shed 5 bases and J 0 bases; nucleotides not matched to a gene: 6.

In its sample, this clone ranks as medium-sized. The CDR3 DNA follows: TGTGCCAGCTCACGGGACAGCCGAAATGAAAAACTGTTTTTT. Its protein product is CASSRDSRNEKLFF. The chain recombines TRBV18 with TRBJ1-4; 7 bases map to TRBD1. Germline loops: CDR1 KGHSH, CDR2 LQKENI. The trim removed 4 bases at V and 5 bases at J, leaving 4 bases unmatched. This CDR3 comprises 14 residues.

The chain uses TRBV1 and TRBJ2-6; TRBD2, the table's D call, lacks a check against the DNA. TRBV1 is a pseudogene locus. This CDR3 is 18 amino acids long. The CDR3 DNA reads as TGCACCAGCAGTTTAAGCGGTTTGTGCACAAGTCGGGCCAACGTCCTGACTTTC. Protein sequence: CTSSLSGLCTSRANVLTF.